Sequencing of this T cell receptor (beta chain) was carried out in a study of T cell responses to AZD1222 COVID-19 vaccine. Using immunoSEQ multiplex PCR, the repertoire was profiled, and TCRdb retains in-frame clones only, with some absent. The sample includes 150,000 or so clones, about 91% of them seen just once. Findings and limits, study-wide: White British ancestry dominated among donors, who included more females, and clonal diversity was possibly underestimated. Seropositive at baseline were only a handful of AZD1222 recipients. Spike was spanned by vaccine-associated CD4 TCRs, which were dominant at 160-218 and 743-854. Repertoires in all cases were sampled only once the peak T cell response had passed.

The CDR3 consists of 16 residues. CDR1 is LGHNA and CDR2 is YSLEER in the germline V gene. The ends were cut back, 0 bases at V and 0 bases at J, with 9 bases in the middle. A remark on this clone: Its target is not known.

This TCR was recovered from an adult in good health. The specimen comprised peripheral blood, sampled on day 0 of AZD1222 vaccination. The genes are TRBV4-3 and TRBJ2-1; D is ambiguous. The CDR3 DNA reads TGCGCCAGCAGCCAAGATCGGCGCCGCTCCTACAATGAGCAGTTCTTC. Translated, it gives CASSQDRRRSYNEQFF.